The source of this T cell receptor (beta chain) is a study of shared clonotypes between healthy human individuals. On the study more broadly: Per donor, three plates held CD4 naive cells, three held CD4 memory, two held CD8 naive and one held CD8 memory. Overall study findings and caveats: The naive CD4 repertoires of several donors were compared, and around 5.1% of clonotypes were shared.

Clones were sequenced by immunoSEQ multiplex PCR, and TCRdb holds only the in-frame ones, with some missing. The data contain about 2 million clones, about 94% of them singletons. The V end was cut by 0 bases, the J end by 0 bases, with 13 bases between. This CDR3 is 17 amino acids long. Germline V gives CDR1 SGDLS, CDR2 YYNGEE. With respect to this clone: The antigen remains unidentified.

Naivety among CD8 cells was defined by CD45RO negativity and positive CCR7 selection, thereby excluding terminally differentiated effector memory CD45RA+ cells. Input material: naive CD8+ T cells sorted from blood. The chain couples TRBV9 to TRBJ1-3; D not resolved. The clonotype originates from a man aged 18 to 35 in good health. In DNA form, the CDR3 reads TGTGCCAGCAGCGTAGAGGCTGAGGGTCCCTCTGGAAACACCATATATTTT. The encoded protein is CASSVEAEGPSGNTIYF. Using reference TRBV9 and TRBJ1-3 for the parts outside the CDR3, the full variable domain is DSGVTQTPKHLITATGQRVTLRCSPRSGDLSVYWYQQSLDQGLQFLIQYYNGEERAKGNILERFSAQQFPDLHSELNLSSLELGDSALYFCASSVEAEGPSGNTIYFGEGSWLTVV.